This T cell receptor beta chain was obtained from a study of shared clonotypes between healthy human individuals. The CDR3 extends over 15 amino acids. Germline CDR1 PRHDT, CDR2 FYEKMQ (reference sequence). V lost 5 bases and J lost 2; bases outside the gene matches: 6. How the authors handled the data: ImmunoSEQ yielded junction-only sequences lacking quality scores, so filtering differed. TCRdb's table, derived via immunoSEQ multiplex PCR, lists solely in-frame clones and lacks some. From that table come the V and J calls and clone size; the DNA was used to work out D and trimming. The repertoire includes 450,000 to 600,000 clones, 79% of them detected once, and 10% to 15% sits in the top ten.

What was sequenced was PBMCs. The sequence derives from a middle-aged woman in good health. Some clones in this sample may be carry-over from other donors' samples. The gene calls are TRBV13 and TRBJ2-3, with 8 bases lining up with TRBD2. The CDR3 loop reads CASSPSGSSTDTQYF. CDR3 nucleotide sequence: TGTGCCAGCAGCCCAAGCGGGAGCTCCACAGATACGCAGTATTTT.